Below, 9 T cell receptor beta chains from the same sample are listed, as sequenced in a study of blood T cell repertoires in COVID-19. Data came from immunoSEQ multiplex PCR; TCRdb stores just in-frame clones and leaves some out. Of roughly 39,000 clones in the sample, approximately 86% were seen once. The sample taken for sequencing was peripheral blood. These receptors all come from a woman aged 80 or over with active COVID-19.

The rearrangement uses TRBV30 and TRBJ1-3; 8 positions agree with TRBD1. CDR3 length: 15 amino acids. Germline V CDR1 and CDR2: GTSNPN, SVGIG (reference sequence). Trimming took 2 bases from V and 3 from J; bases not matched to a gene: 6. The CDR3 bases are TGTGCCTGGAGTCCCGGACAGGGAGGTGGAAACACCATATATTTT. It codes for CAWSPGQGGGNTIYF.

V usage is TRBV4-1 and J usage is TRBJ1-2, with 7 bases aligning to TRBD1. This CDR3 region has 13 residues. Germline V gene lookup returns CDR1 MGHRA and CDR2 YSYEKL. Trimming took 4 bases from V and 3 from J; bases not matched to a gene: 2. CDR3 protein: CASSPTGDYGYTF. For the CDR3, the DNA is TGCGCCAGCAGCCCAACAGGGGACTATGGCTACACCTTC.

This chain links TRBV18 with TRBJ2-7, with TRBD2 matching 7 bases. The CDR3 covers 14 residues. Unmatched junction bases numbered 4, after V lost 5 bases and J lost 0 bases. Looked up from germline, CDR1 is KGHSH and CDR2 is LQKENI. CDR3 region: CASSDGRLSYEQYF. The CDR3 coding sequence is TGTGCCAGCTCAGACGGGAGGCTCTCCTACGAGCAGTACTTC.

V gene TRBV30 combines with J gene TRBJ1-1; the D is unclear. V lost 3 bases and J 9 bases, leaving 5 bases between the germline ends. The CDR3 has 9 residues. From germline, CDR1 is GTSNPN and CDR2 SVGIG (reference sequence). The CDR3 bases are TGTGCCTGGAGCCCCAAAGCTTTCTTT. Encoded protein: CAWSPKAFF.

J is TRBJ1-4 and V is TRBV5-3, with no clear D. TRBV5-3 carries the ORF label, with uncertain function. The CDR3 consists of 14 residues. Trimming removed 3 bases at V and 8 bases at J, with 14 bases between. The CDR3 spells CARSYPKPREKLFF. CDR3 nucleotides: TGTGCCAGAAGCTACCCCAAGCCGCGGGAAAAACTGTTTTTT.

The chain links TRBV11-2 to TRBJ2-5; D remains ambiguous. The CDR3 is 15 amino acids. Germline CDR1 and CDR2: SGHAT and FQNNGV. V dropped 2 bases and J dropped 1 base, with 11 bases sitting between them. The CDR3 here is CASSLQRSFQETQYF. The CDR3 nucleotides read TGTGCCAGCAGCTTACAGCGCTCATTCCAAGAGACCCAGTACTTC.

The chain recombines TRBV4-1 with TRBJ2-5, with 11 nucleotides matching TRBD2. V was pared by 3 bases and J by 1 base, with 7 bases of the junction left unmatched. The germline V gene encodes CDR1 MGHRA and CDR2 YSYEKL. This CDR3 comprises 17 residues. The DNA of the CDR3 is TGCGCCAGCAGCCAGTCATATAGCGGGGGGGTCCAAGAGACCCAGTACTTC. It is translated as CASSQSYSGGVQETQYF.

The chain combines TRBV2 with TRBJ1-2; perhaps TRBD1 as D (5 bases). Trimming removed 3 bases at V and 4 bases at J, with 12 bases between. The CDR3 is 14 residues long. Germline values: CDR1 SNHLY, CDR2 FYNNEI. The CDR3 protein is CASSEGRGSYGYTF. The CDR3 DNA is TGTGCCAGCAGTGAGGGCCGGGGGAGCTATGGCTACACCTTC.

This clone was seen more than once but under ten times. The J gene is TRBJ2-7, the V gene TRBV7-9; 7 bases are shared with TRBD1. The V gene end was trimmed by 1 base and the J gene end by 0 bases; junction bases not matched to a gene: 3. CDR3 length: 15 residues. Germline V lookup: CDR1 SEHNR, CDR2 FQNEAQ (reference sequence). The CDR3: CASSLGTGRSYEQYF. CDR3 sequence (DNA): TGTGCCAGCAGCTTAGGGACAGGCCGCTCCTACGAGCAGTACTTC.